Listed below are T cell receptor beta chains from one sample, sequenced in a study of blood T cell repertoires in COVID-19. Clones were read by immunoSEQ multiplex PCR, and TCRdb kept only the in-frame ones, dropping some. This sample carries under 250,000 clones, 88% of them seen once, and the ten largest clones take 1.2% to 1.5%. Input material: peripheral blood. These receptors all come from a man of 80 years or more with acute or convalescent COVID-19. Both conserved end residues are part of each CDR3. A D gene is named only where the DNA matches it firmly. Clone size is stated in some rows and not others, as once, few, many or a class when expanded.

D gene	J gene	clone size	V gene	CDR3 DNA	CDR3 protein
.	TRBJ1-5	.	TRBV6-5	TGTGCCAGCAGTTCTCGGACGGGGGGGGCTCAGCCCCAGCATTTT	CASSSRTGGAQPQHF
TRBD2	TRBJ2-1	.	TRBV9	TGTGCCAGCAGCCTAACTAGCGGCGGCGCGTATGAGCAGTTCTTC	CASSLTSGGAYEQFF
.	TRBJ1-1	.	TRBV14	TGTGCCAGCAGCTTTAACTCCCCGAACACTGAAGCTTTCTTT	CASSFNSPNTEAFF
.	TRBJ1-2	once	TRBV10-3	TGTGCCATCAGTGACGAGATTTGGGGCTACACCTTC	CAISDEIWGYTF
.	TRBJ2-3	.	TRBV29-1	TGCAGCGTTGAGGGGGCAGTCACAGATACGCAGTATTTT	CSVEGAVTDTQYF
.	TRBJ1-2	.	TRBV5-4	TGTGCCAGCAGCACCGGACGAGGGCTCTACTATGGCTACACCTTC	CASSTGRGLYYGYTF
TRBD1	TRBJ2-7	.	TRBV27	TGTGCCAGCAGTGTCGACAGGGGGAGCTCCTACGAGCAGTACTTC	CASSVDRGSSYEQYF
TRBD1	TRBJ1-2	.	TRBV27	TGTGCCAGCAGTTATGGGCAGGGGGTAGGCGGCTACACCTTC	CASSYGQGVGGYTF
.	TRBJ1-1	once	TRBV7-9	TGTGCCCTCCACGAGGTACCGGACACTGAAGCTTTCTTT	CALHEVPDTEAFF
.	TRBJ1-3	.	TRBV5-1	TGCGCCAGCAGCTTGGACACGGGAGGAAACACCATATATTTT	CASSLDTGGNTIYF
.	TRBJ1-1	.	TRBV4-3	TGCGCCAGCAGCCAAGAGCCCGCGTTGAACACTGAAGCTTTCTTT	CASSQEPALNTEAFF
TRBD1	TRBJ2-7	.	TRBV3-1/TRBV3-2	TGTGCCAGCAGCGCCCAACCGGGACAGGGGAACGAGCAGTACTTC	CASSAQPGQGNEQYF
.	TRBJ1-5	.	TRBV19	TGTGCCAGTAGTAAGGAGCGCAATCAGCCCCAGCATTTT	CASSKERNQPQHF
.	TRBJ2-6	once	TRBV7-2	TGTGCCAGCAGCTTAAGACAGACCTCTGGGGCCAACGTCCTGACTTTC	CASSLRQTSGANVLTF
TRBD2	TRBJ2-7	once	TRBV2	TGTGCCAGCAGTGAGGCACTAGCGGGAGTTGGCCCGGACACCTCATACGAGCAGTACTTC	CASSEALAGVGPDTSYEQYF
.	TRBJ2-1	few	TRBV9	TGTGCCAGCAGCGTACAAGGCGGGAATGAGCAGTTCTTC	CASSVQGGNEQFF
.	TRBJ1-3	few	TRBV29-1	TGCAGCGTTTTGGACAGCCTCTCTGGAAACACCATATATTTT	CSVLDSLSGNTIYF
.	TRBJ1-1	.	TRBV5-1	TGCGCCAGCAGCCCTCTTAGGGAAGGGGCCACTGAAGCTTTCTTT	CASSPLREGATEAFF
.	TRBJ1-5	.	TRBV28	TGTGCCAGCAGGACCAGGGAAAATCAGCCCCAGCATTTT	CASRTRENQPQHF
TRBD2	TRBJ2-1	.	TRBV7-2	TGTGCCAGCAGCTTAGCGGGGGGGATCTCCTACAATGAGCAGTTCTTC	CASSLAGGISYNEQFF
TRBD2	TRBJ2-3	once	TRBV5-1	TGCGCCAGCAGCTTGGATGCGGGAGGGGCCCTTACAGATACGCAGTATTTT	CASSLDAGGALTDTQYF
.	TRBJ1-6	.	TRBV6-2/TRBV6-3	TGTGCCAGCAGTTACGGGCAATCACCCCTCCACTTT	CASSYGQSPLHF
.	TRBJ1-5	.	TRBV12-3/TRBV12-4	TGTGCCAGCACTCAGATCAGGAATCAGCCCCAGCATTTT	CASTQIRNQPQHF
.	TRBJ1-1	.	TRBV27	TGTGCCAGTCGCAAAACGAGGGTTTTGGAAGCTTTCTTT	CASRKTRVLEAFF
TRBD2	TRBJ2-1	.	TRBV5-1	TGCGCCAGCAGCTCAAATCCCGGACTAGCGGGGGGGCCAAGTAATGAGCAGTTCTTC	CASSSNPGLAGGPSNEQFF
TRBD1	TRBJ1-2	.	TRBV15	TGTGCCACCAGCAGAGATAAAGGGACAGGGCTACGCGGCTACACCTTC	CATSRDKGTGLRGYTF